This is a list of T cell receptor beta chains from one sample in a study of OX40 agonist ivuxolimab in advanced cancers. Some clones are missing from TCRdb's copy, which holds only in-frame ones; the method was immunoSEQ multiplex PCR. The sample contains more than 85,000 clones, 70% to 85% of which appear only once. Sequencing used CD4+ or CD8+ T cells sorted from blood, obtained in a trial of the OX40 agonist ivuxolimab. Source of these receptors: an adult with an advanced solid tumor such as melanoma, head and neck, liver or kidney cancer. The CDR3 runs from the conserved cysteine through the conserved F or W. The order of the fields is V gene, clone size, J gene, D gene, CDR3 protein, CDR3 DNA. The D gene is left open where the match is weak. Clone sizes are given selectively: once, few, many, or a class where the clone is expanded.

>TRBV7-3|-|TRBJ2-3|TRBD2
CASSPTRRGSSDTQYF
TGTGCCAGCAGCCCGACCAGGCGGGGGTCATCAGATACGCAGTATTTT
>TRBV5-6|few|TRBJ2-3|-
CASSTKAASDTQYF
TGTGCCAGCAGCACTAAGGCCGCCTCTGATACGCAGTATTTT
>TRBV19|-|TRBJ1-6|TRBD1
CASTNRGSPLHF
TGTGCCAGTACTAACAGGGGTTCACCCCTCCACTTT
>TRBV9|-|TRBJ2-7|-
CASSVVLPGADDYEQYF
TGTGCCAGCAGCGTAGTTCTCCCCGGGGCGGACGACTACGAGCAGTACTTC
>TRBV13|-|TRBJ2-1|-
CASRSGRGVNEQFF
TGTGCCAGCAGATCGGGACGTGGGGTCAATGAGCAGTTCTTC
>TRBV18|few|TRBJ2-5|-
CASSPSRNQETQYF
TGTGCCAGCTCACCATCCAGGAACCAAGAGACCCAGTACTTC
>TRBV6-1|-|TRBJ1-3|-
CATNLGPLSGNTIYF
TGTGCCACCAATCTTGGTCCCCTCTCTGGAAACACCATATATTTT
>TRBV28|-|TRBJ2-7|-
CASSSPTGSTYEQYF
TGTGCCAGCAGTTCCCCTACGGGATCGACCTACGAGCAGTACTTC
>TRBV19|-|TRBJ2-1|TRBD2
CASSPLRMGGSSNEQFF
TGTGCCAGTAGTCCCCTCCGAATGGGCGGGAGTTCAAATGAGCAGTTCTTC
>TRBV9|-|TRBJ2-5|-
CASSGTGWETQYF
TGTGCCAGCAGCGGTACAGGGTGGGAGACCCAGTACTTC
>TRBV29-1|-|TRBJ2-7|TRBD1
CSVEDGTGNGYEQYF
TGCAGCGTTGAAGATGGGACAGGGAATGGTTACGAGCAGTACTTC
>TRBV25-1|-|TRBJ2-3|-
CASIERGSTDTQYF
TGTGCCAGCATTGAAAGGGGTTCCACAGATACGCAGTATTTT
>TRBV10-1|-|TRBJ2-3|-
CASSMGGSTDTQYF
TGCGCCAGCAGTATGGGCGGATCCACAGATACGCAGTATTTT
>TRBV28|-|TRBJ1-5|TRBD1
CASSGRTGRNQPQHF
TGTGCCAGCAGTGGAAGGACAGGACGGAATCAGCCCCAGCATTTT
>TRBV5-4|-|TRBJ2-5|TRBD1
CASSPDRGVPKTQYF
TGTGCCAGCAGCCCCGACAGGGGAGTTCCTAAGACCCAGTACTTC
>TRBV28|-|TRBJ1-5|TRBD1
CASGGQGNQPQHF
TGTGCCAGCGGGGGACAGGGTAATCAGCCCCAGCATTTT
>TRBV18|-|TRBJ1-3|-
CASSPNGNTIYF
TGTGCCAGCTCACCAAATGGAAACACCATATATTTT
>TRBV18|few|TRBJ1-1|-
CASSPPDTRQAFF
TGTGCCAGCTCACCACCGGACACTCGTCAAGCTTTCTTT
>TRBV19|-|TRBJ1-2|-
CASRQSHYGYTF
TGTGCCAGTAGGCAGAGCCACTATGGCTACACCTTC
>TRBV16|-|TRBJ1-5|TRBD1
CASSHLFTGDNQPQHF
TGTGCCAGCAGCCACCTCTTTACAGGGGACAATCAGCCCCAGCATTTT
>TRBV7-2|-|TRBJ2-5|-
CASSLDRAQETQYF
TGTGCCAGCAGCTTGGATCGGGCTCAAGAGACCCAGTACTTC
>TRBV19|-|TRBJ2-1|TRBD2
CASSIRGTSGDYNEQFF
TGTGCCAGTAGTATAAGGGGGACTAGCGGGGATTACAATGAGCAGTTCTTC
>TRBV27|-|TRBJ2-6|-
CASSLQGFGGANVLTF
TGTGCCAGCAGTTTACAGGGATTTGGTGGGGCCAACGTCCTGACTTTC
>TRBV4-1|-|TRBJ2-5|TRBD1
CASSSRTGQETQYF
TGCGCCAGCAGCTCCCGGACAGGGCAAGAGACCCAGTACTTC
>TRBV30|few|TRBJ1-5|-
CAWSVRGRNQPQHF
TGTGCCTGGAGTGTACGGGGTCGGAATCAGCCCCAGCATTTT
>TRBV15|-|TRBJ2-3|-
CATSRSGDTQYF
TGTGCCACCAGCAGGAGCGGGGATACGCAGTATTTT
>TRBV2|-|TRBJ2-2|-
CASSVKGSTGELFF
TGTGCCAGCAGTGTGAAAGGAAGCACCGGGGAGCTGTTTTTT
>TRBV28|once|TRBJ2-3|TRBD2
CASFASGRPTDTQYF
TGTGCCAGCTTTGCTAGCGGGAGACCCACAGATACGCAGTATTTT
>TRBV7-6|-|TRBJ2-1|TRBD2
CASSFSGSYNEQFF
TGTGCCAGCAGCTTTAGCGGGAGCTACAATGAGCAGTTCTTC
>TRBV11-2|-|TRBJ1-2|-
CASSEAGGHAMRYTF
TGTGCCAGCAGTGAGGCGGGCGGACACGCTATGCGCTACACCTTC
>TRBV2|-|TRBJ2-2|-
CASRNTGELFF
TGTGCCAGCAGGAACACCGGGGAGCTGTTTTTT
>TRBV7-6|-|TRBJ2-3|TRBD1
CASSPDRGQADTQYF
TGTGCCAGCAGCCCTGACAGGGGGCAGGCAGATACGCAGTATTTT
>TRBV7-9|-|TRBJ2-7|-
CASSPGRQSYEQYF
TGTGCCAGCAGCCCCGGACGGCAGTCCTACGAGCAGTACTTC
>TRBV5-1|few|TRBJ2-3|-
CASRKEADTQYF
TGCGCCAGCAGAAAAGAGGCAGATACGCAGTATTTT
>TRBV28|-|TRBJ2-7|-
CASSRLTQYF
TGTGCCAGCAGTCGCCTCACACAGTACTTC
>TRBV16|-|TRBJ2-2|-
CASSQSRGGGRGTGELFF
TGTGCCAGCAGCCAGTCTAGAGGAGGGGGTCGAGGCACCGGGGAGCTGTTTTTT
>TRBV2|-|TRBJ2-5|TRBD1
CASTLKGAGGRETQYF
TGTGCCAGCACCTTAAAGGGGGCAGGGGGCAGAGAGACCCAGTACTTC
>TRBV28|-|TRBJ1-4|TRBD1
CASSLDRGQTNEKLFF
TGTGCCAGCAGTTTGGACAGGGGGCAGACTAATGAAAAACTGTTTTTT
>TRBV7-3|-|TRBJ2-1|TRBD1
CASSLTRQGNEQFF
TGTGCCAGCAGCCTAACCCGACAGGGGAATGAGCAGTTCTTC
>TRBV19|-|TRBJ2-1|-
CASSIWAPGSHNEQFF
TGTGCCAGTAGTATATGGGCCCCGGGTTCCCACAATGAGCAGTTCTTC
>TRBV5-1|-|TRBJ2-5|TRBD2
CASSLAGTSGQETQYF
TGCGCCAGCAGCTTGGCAGGGACTAGCGGTCAAGAGACCCAGTACTTC